This T cell receptor (beta chain) was captured in a study of CD8 T cells in ankylosing spondylitis. Points from the study as a whole: Previously reported in reactive arthritis synovial fluid and blood were some of the motif variants. In peripheral blood, disease-linked CD8+ clones occurred at relatively low frequencies. Significantly higher representation of disease-linked clones was reported for matched ankylosing spondylitis synovial fluid. A motif in TCR beta, a set of roughly eight highly homologous variants, appeared characteristic of ankylosing spondylitis blood.

In this sample, this clonotype turned up a few times. Its cognate antigen is unknown. Using quantitative 5'-RACE with molecular barcodes, the authors made TCR beta libraries. Via MiXCR, TCRdb re-called the 5' RACE reads, giving one row per CDR3 protein. Counted here are under 550,000 distinct CDR3 sequences, approximately 26% occurring once; the ten biggest clones make up about 1%. The CDR3 extends over 19 amino acids. Per germline, CDR1 LGHNA and CDR2 YNFKEQ. Germline trimming cut 3 bases from V and 2 bases from J; bases unmatched to any gene: 17. The specimen was blood, either unsorted or a sorted T cell fraction (not recorded which). The rearrangement uses TRBV4-2 and TRBJ2-5; 8 bases fit TRBD1. The TCR was taken from a male donor with ankylosing spondylitis. For the CDR3, the DNA is TGTGCCAGCAGCCAGGTCTTATCCACCGGGACAGGAAAGCAAGAGACCCAGTACTTC. This gives the protein CASSQVLSTGTGKQETQYF.